Listed below are T cell receptor beta chains from one sample, sequenced in a study of control samples from healthy donors and cancer patients. Libraries were prepared by immunoSEQ multiplex PCR; TCRdb keeps only in-frame clonotypes and omits some of them. The sample gives roughly 84,000 clones, 70% to 90% of which show up once; 6.5% to 7.5% is in the top ten. Sequenced input: blood. The receptors come from a man aged 50 or older in good health. Each CDR3 is given with its conserved first and last residue. The order of the fields is V gene, clone size, D gene, J gene, CDR3 protein, CDR3 DNA. D genes are given only for firm matches. Size values are once, few and many counts, or a class for expanded clones, and some rows have none.

TRBV6-5	NA	NA	TRBJ1-2	CASKGRWNYGYTF	TGTGCCAGCAAGGGACGCTGGAACTATGGCTACACCTTC
TRBV7-2	NA	TRBD2	TRBJ2-5	CASSARLAGQETQYF	TGTGCCAGCAGCGCCCGACTAGCGGGACAAGAGACCCAGTACTTC
TRBV11-2	NA	NA	TRBJ1-1	CASSLVLRGNTEAFF	TGTGCCAGCAGCTTAGTTCTGAGGGGGAACACTGAAGCTTTCTTT
TRBV4-1	NA	NA	TRBJ2-2	CASSQEIRLRGGGELFF	TGCGCCAGCAGCCAAGAGATTCGGCTACGGGGTGGCGGGGAGCTGTTTTTT
TRBV30	once	NA	TRBJ1-5	CAWSASGPQHF	TGTGCCTGGAGTGCCTCGGGGCCCCAGCATTTT
TRBV21-1	NA	NA	TRBJ2-7	CASITEGQRLRHSYEQYF	TGTGCCAGCATCACAGAGGGACAGCGGCTGAGGCATTCCTACGAGCAGTACTTC
TRBV5-5	NA	NA	TRBJ1-6	CASSLAGTYNSPLHF	TGTGCCAGCAGCTTGGCCGGGACTTATAATTCACCCCTCCACTTT
TRBV19	NA	TRBD1	TRBJ2-7	CASSSWTGGRHYEQYF	TGTGCCAGTAGTTCGTGGACAGGGGGGAGGCACTACGAGCAGTACTTC
TRBV19	NA	NA	TRBJ2-3	CASRGDSTDTQYF	TGTGCCAGTAGGGGGGATAGCACAGATACGCAGTATTTT
TRBV2	few	NA	TRBJ1-4	CASSEQGSGEKLFF	TGTGCCAGCAGTGAACAAGGGTCGGGCGAAAAACTGTTTTTT
TRBV7-2	NA	NA	TRBJ1-5	CASSFTAATNQPQHF	TGTGCCAGCAGCTTTACGGCCGCGACGAATCAGCCCCAGCATTTT
TRBV6-4	NA	NA	TRBJ1-2	CASRDRPNYGYTF	TGTGCCAGCCGGGACCGCCCTAACTATGGCTACACCTTC
TRBV12-5	NA	NA	TRBJ1-3	CASGSGASSGNTIYF	TGTGCTAGTGGATCCGGGGCAAGCTCTGGAAACACCATATATTTT
TRBV6-5	NA	NA	TRBJ2-5	CASTLGGQAETQYF	TGTGCCAGCACCTTGGGGGGGCAAGCCGAGACCCAGTACTTC
TRBV9	NA	NA	TRBJ2-2	CASSVALGNTGELFF	TGTGCCAGCAGCGTAGCCTTGGGGAACACCGGGGAGCTGTTTTTT
TRBV30	once	NA	TRBJ1-3	CAWSVLYAGRAGNTIYF	TGTGCCTGGAGTGTACTTTATGCAGGGCGGGCTGGAAACACCATATATTTT
TRBV3-1/TRBV3-2	NA	NA	TRBJ1-3	CASSLDRNTIYF	TGTGCCAGCAGCCTGGACAGAAACACCATATATTTT
TRBV11-2	NA	TRBD2	TRBJ2-5	CASRTPGAGGRETQYF	TGTGCCAGCAGAACTCCAGGGGCGGGGGGACGAGAGACCCAGTACTTC
TRBV4-2	NA	NA	TRBJ1-3	CASSQELLGGYSGNTIYF	TGTGCCAGCAGCCAAGAGCTGCTCGGGGGTTACTCTGGAAACACCATATATTTT
TRBV14	NA	NA	TRBJ2-3	CASSPGVAPQSTDTQYF	TGTGCCAGCAGCCCCGGCGTGGCACCACAGTCCACAGATACGCAGTATTTT
TRBV6-6	once	NA	TRBJ1-2	CASRPDRSGGYTF	TGTGCCAGCAGACCCGACAGGTCCGGGGGCTACACCTTC
TRBV5-6	NA	NA	TRBJ1-1	CASSFEWNTEAFF	TGTGCCAGCAGCTTCGAGTGGAACACTGAAGCTTTCTTT
TRBV18	NA	NA	TRBJ1-2	CASSIDSLYGYTF	TGTGCCAGCTCAATCGACAGTCTCTATGGCTACACCTTC
TRBV24-1	NA	NA	TRBJ2-1	CATSVGEAPYNEQFF	TGTGCCACCAGTGTCGGGGAGGCACCCTACAATGAGCAGTTCTTC
TRBV6-5	NA	NA	TRBJ1-1	CASSWGRKKFEAFF	TGTGCCAGCAGTTGGGGACGGAAGAAGTTTGAAGCTTTCTTT
TRBV6-5	NA	NA	TRBJ2-7	CASRLGGLNYEQYF	TGTGCCAGCAGGCTCGGGGGGCTAAACTACGAGCAGTACTTC
TRBV6-2/TRBV6-3	NA	NA	TRBJ2-7	CASSYSIRRADYYEQYF	TGTGCCAGCAGTTACTCGATAAGGAGGGCTGACTACTACGAGCAGTACTTC
TRBV2	NA	NA	TRBJ1-2	CASSDMATRGYTF	TGTGCCAGCAGTGACATGGCCACCCGAGGCTACACCTTC
TRBV2	NA	NA	TRBJ2-7	CASSGKGDLSYEQYF	TGTGCCAGCAGTGGAAAGGGGGACCTCTCCTACGAGCAGTACTTC
TRBV19	NA	NA	TRBJ1-2	CASSPGPNYGYTF	TGTGCCAGTAGTCCCGGGCCCAACTATGGCTACACCTTC
TRBV7-9	once	NA	TRBJ1-5	CASTGSGGGNQPQHF	TGTGCCAGCACTGGATCGGGGGGCGGCAATCAGCCCCAGCATTTT